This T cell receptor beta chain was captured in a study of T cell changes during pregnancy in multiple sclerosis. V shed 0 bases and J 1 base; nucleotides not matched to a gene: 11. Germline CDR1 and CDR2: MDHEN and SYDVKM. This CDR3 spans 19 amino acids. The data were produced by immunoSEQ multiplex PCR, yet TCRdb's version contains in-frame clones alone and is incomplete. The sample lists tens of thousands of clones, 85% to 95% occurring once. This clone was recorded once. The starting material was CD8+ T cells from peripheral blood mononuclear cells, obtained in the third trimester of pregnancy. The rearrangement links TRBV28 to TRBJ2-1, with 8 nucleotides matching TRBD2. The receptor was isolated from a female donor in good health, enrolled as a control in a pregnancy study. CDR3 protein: CASSLWGGDSGDSYNEQFF. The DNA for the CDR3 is TGTGCCAGCAGTTTATGGGGCGGGGATAGCGGGGATTCCTACAATGAGCAGTTCTTC.